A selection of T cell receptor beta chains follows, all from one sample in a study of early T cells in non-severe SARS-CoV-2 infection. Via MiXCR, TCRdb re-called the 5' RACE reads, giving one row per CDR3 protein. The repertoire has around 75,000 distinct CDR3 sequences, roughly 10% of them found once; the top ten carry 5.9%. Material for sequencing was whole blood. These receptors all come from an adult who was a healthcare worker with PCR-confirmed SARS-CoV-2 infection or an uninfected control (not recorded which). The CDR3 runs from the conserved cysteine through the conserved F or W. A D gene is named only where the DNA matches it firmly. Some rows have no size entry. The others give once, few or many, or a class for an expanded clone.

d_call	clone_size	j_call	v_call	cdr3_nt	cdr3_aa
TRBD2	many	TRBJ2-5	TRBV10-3	TGTGCCATCAGCACGGGGCTAGCGGTGCTCCAAGAGACCCAGTACTTC	CAISTGLAVLQETQYF
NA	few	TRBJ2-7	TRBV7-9	TGTGCCAGCAGCTCCCTTCTAGACTACGAGCAGTACTTC	CASSSLLDYEQYF
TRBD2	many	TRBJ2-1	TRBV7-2	TGTGCCAGCAGCTCTCGACGGACTAGCAATGAGCAGTTCTTC	CASSSRRTSNEQFF
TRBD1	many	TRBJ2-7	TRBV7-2	TGTGCCAGCAGCCGAAACGCCGGGACAGGGGTCAGTTCCTACGAGCAGTACTTC	CASSRNAGTGVSSYEQYF
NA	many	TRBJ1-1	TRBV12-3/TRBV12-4	TGTGCCAGCTCTGGCCTAGGACAGTATCCTGAAGCTTTCTTT	CASSGLGQYPEAFF
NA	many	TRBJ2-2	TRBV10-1	TGCGCCAGCAGTGAGGACGGGACCAACACCGGGGAGCTGTTTTTT	CASSEDGTNTGELFF
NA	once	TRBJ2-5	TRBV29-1	TGCAGCGTTGTTGGGGTAGAGACCCAGTACTTC	CSVVGVETQYF
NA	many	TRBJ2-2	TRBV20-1	TGCAGTGCTACGGGCGGGTACACCGGGGAGCTGTTTTTT	CSATGGYTGELFF
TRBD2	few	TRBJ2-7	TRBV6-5	TGTGCCAGCAGTTACTCCGGGACTAGCAACGAGCAGTACTTC	CASSYSGTSNEQYF
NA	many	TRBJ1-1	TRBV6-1	TGTGCCAGCAGCCCCTCGTGGGGTCTGAACACTGAAGCTTTCTTT	CASSPSWGLNTEAFF
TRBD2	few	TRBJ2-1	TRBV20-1	TGCAGTGCTAGGCGGACTAGCGGCAGAGAGCAGTTCTTC	CSARRTSGREQFF
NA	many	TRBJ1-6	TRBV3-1	TGTGCCAGCAGCCAAGAAGAATCACCCCTCCACTTT	CASSQEESPLHF
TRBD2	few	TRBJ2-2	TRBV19	TGTGCCAGTAGTTCCCGTTTAGCGGGGGGACTTGGGACCGGGGAGCTGTTTTTT	CASSSRLAGGLGTGELFF
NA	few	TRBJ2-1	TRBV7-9	TGTGCCAGCAGCTTAGGGGGGTCCCTGAGGGAGCAGTTCTTC	CASSLGGSLREQFF
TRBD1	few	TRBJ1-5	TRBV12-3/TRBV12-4	TGTGCCAGCAGTTTAGGGACAGGGGGTAGCAATCAGCCCCAGCATTTT	CASSLGTGGSNQPQHF
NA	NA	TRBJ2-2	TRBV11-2	TGTGCCAGCAGCTTGGGGGAGGACACCGGGGAGCTGTTTTTT	CASSLGEDTGELFF
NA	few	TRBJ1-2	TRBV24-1	TGTGCCACCAGTGATTCCTCGGGGGACGACTACACCTTC	CATSDSSGDDYTF
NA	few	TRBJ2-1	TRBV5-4	TGTGCCAGCAGCGACCAGGCCCGTACGGGTGAGCAGTTCTTC	CASSDQARTGEQFF
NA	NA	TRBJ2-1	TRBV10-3	TGTGCCATCAGGGCGGAGGGTGAGCAGTTCTTC	CAIRAEGEQFF
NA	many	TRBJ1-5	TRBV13	TGTGCCAGCAGCACCGGGGGCGACGGCAATCAGCCCCAGCATTTT	CASSTGGDGNQPQHF
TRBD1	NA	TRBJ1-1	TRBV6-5	TGTGCCAGCAGTCGACAGGGGGCTGAAGCTTTCTTT	CASSRQGAEAFF
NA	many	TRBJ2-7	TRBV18	TGTGCCAGCTCACCACCGAGCGGGAGACAGGGCGAGCAGTACTTC	CASSPPSGRQGEQYF
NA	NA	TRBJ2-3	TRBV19	TGTGCCAGTAGTATGTTTGGCGAAGACACAGATACGCAGTATTTT	CASSMFGEDTDTQYF
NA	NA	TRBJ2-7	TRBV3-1	TGTGCCAGCAGCCAATTTACCTACGAGCAGTACTTC	CASSQFTYEQYF
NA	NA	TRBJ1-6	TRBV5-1	TGCGCCAGCAGCTTGGCCTTCAGAGATAATTCACCCCTCCACTTT	CASSLAFRDNSPLHF
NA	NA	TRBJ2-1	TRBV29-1	TGCAGCGTTGCATGGGTTGGCAATGAGCAGTTCTTC	CSVAWVGNEQFF
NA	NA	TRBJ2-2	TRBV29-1	TGCAGCGCCTTGTCAGCGGACACCGGGGAGCTGTTTTTT	CSALSADTGELFF
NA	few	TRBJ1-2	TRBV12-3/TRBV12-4	TGTGCCAGCAGCCAGACCGGCTTCTATGGCTACACCTTC	CASSQTGFYGYTF
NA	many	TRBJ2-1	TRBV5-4	TGTGCCAGCAGCTTGGGTTTAACGTTTCGGGACGAGCAGTTCTTC	CASSLGLTFRDEQFF
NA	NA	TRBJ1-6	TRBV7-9	TGTGCCAGCAGCCCCGACGTAGAGAATTCACCCCTCCACTTT	CASSPDVENSPLHF
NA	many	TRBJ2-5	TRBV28	TGTGCCAGCAGTTTAGCCCTCAGGGAAGAGACCCAGTACTTC	CASSLALREETQYF
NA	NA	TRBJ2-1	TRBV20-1	TGCAGTGCTAGTCACACCGGGGGTTCCCCCTACAATGAGCAGTTCTTC	CSASHTGGSPYNEQFF
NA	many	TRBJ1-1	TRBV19	TGTGCCAGTAGTCGAGGGGCACAAGGCACTGAAGCTTTCTTT	CASSRGAQGTEAFF
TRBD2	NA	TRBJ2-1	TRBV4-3	TGCACCAGCAGCCAAGGGCGGCTAGCGGGAGTTGCGTCCTACAATGAGCAGTTCTTC	CTSSQGRLAGVASYNEQFF
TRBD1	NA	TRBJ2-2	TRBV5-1	TGCGCCAGCAGGCCTACAGGGGCCGGGGAGCTGTTTTTT	CASRPTGAGELFF
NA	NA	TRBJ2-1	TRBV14	TGTGCCAGCAGCCAAGAGGGGATTAGGTACAATGAGCAGTTCTTC	CASSQEGIRYNEQFF
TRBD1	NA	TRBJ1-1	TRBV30	TGTGCCTGGACAGGGGGTAGAGTGAACACTGAAGCTTTCTTT	CAWTGGRVNTEAFF
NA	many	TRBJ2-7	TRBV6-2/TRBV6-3	TGTGCCAGCAGTCCATATATCTCCTACGAGCAGTACTTC	CASSPYISYEQYF
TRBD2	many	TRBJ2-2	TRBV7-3	TGTGCCAGCAGCCCCAGCGGGGGGGCTTACACCGGGGAGCTGTTTTTT	CASSPSGGAYTGELFF